The text below deals with one T cell receptor (beta chain). What it binds is not known. Per the germline V gene, CDR1 is SGHTA and CDR2 is FQGNSA. V was clipped by 5 bases and J by 8 bases; unmatched bases: 14. The CDR3 covers 17 residues. This sample stems from a study of early T cells in non-severe SARS-CoV-2 infection. Study details: The authors sequenced bulk RNA from unsorted whole blood, leaving chains unpaired.

Study-wide points: VDJdb-based annotation leaned toward anti-spike CD8 responses and missed private and CD4 specificities.

Unique molecular identifiers were added to individual cDNA molecules. One entry per CDR3 protein results from TCRdb running MiXCR on the 5' RACE reads. The sample carries some 80,000 distinct CDR3 sequences, 9% to 15% recorded once. The V call is TRBV7-2, the J call TRBJ2-1; 11 nucleotides align to TRBD2. Specimen: whole blood, collected at baseline. The TCR originated in an adult who was a healthcare worker with PCR-confirmed SARS-CoV-2 infection or an uninfected control (not recorded which). The donor label of this sample is uncertain. CDR3 coding DNA: TGTGCCAGCAGCCCCACTAGCGGGGGACCCGTGGGAGATGAGCAGTTCTTC. It is translated as CASSPTSGGPVGDEQFF.